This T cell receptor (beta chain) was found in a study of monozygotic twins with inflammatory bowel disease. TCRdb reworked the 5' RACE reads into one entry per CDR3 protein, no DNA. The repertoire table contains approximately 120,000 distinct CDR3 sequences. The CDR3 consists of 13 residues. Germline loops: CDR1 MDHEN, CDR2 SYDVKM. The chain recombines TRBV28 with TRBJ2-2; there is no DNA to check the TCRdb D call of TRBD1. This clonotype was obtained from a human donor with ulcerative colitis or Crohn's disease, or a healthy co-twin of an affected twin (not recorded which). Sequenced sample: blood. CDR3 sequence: CASSYPGTGELFF.